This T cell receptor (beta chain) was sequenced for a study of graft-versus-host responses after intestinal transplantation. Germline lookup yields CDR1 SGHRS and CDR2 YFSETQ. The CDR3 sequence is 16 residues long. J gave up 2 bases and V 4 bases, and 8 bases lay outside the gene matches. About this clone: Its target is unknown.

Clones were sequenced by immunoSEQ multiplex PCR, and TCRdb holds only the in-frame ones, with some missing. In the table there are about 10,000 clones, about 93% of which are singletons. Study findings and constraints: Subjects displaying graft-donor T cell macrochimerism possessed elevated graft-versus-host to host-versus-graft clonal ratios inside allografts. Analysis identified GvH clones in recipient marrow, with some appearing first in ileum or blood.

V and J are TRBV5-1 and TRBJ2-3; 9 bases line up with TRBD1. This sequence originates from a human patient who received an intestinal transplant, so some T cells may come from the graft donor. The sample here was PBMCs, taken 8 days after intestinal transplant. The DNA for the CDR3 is TGCGCCAGCAGCCTGGACGGGACAGGGCCCACAGATACGCAGTATTTT. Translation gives CASSLDGTGPTDTQYF. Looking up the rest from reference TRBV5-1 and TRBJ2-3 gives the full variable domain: KAGVTQTPRYLIKTRGQQVTLSCSPISGHRSVSWYQQTPGQGLQFLFEYFSETQRNKGNFPGRFSGRQFSNSRSEMNVSTLELGDSALYLCASSLDGTGPTDTQYFGPGTRLTVL.